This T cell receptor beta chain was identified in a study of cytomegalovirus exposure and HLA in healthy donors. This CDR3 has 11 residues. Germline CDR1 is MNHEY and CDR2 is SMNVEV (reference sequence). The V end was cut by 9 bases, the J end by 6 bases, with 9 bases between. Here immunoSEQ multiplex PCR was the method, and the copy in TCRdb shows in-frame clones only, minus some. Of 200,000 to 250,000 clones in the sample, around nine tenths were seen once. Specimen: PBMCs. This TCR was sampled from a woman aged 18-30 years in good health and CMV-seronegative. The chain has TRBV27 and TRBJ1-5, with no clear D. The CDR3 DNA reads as TGTGCCAGTGGAGGAAGTCAGCCCCAGCATTTT. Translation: CASGGSQPQHF.